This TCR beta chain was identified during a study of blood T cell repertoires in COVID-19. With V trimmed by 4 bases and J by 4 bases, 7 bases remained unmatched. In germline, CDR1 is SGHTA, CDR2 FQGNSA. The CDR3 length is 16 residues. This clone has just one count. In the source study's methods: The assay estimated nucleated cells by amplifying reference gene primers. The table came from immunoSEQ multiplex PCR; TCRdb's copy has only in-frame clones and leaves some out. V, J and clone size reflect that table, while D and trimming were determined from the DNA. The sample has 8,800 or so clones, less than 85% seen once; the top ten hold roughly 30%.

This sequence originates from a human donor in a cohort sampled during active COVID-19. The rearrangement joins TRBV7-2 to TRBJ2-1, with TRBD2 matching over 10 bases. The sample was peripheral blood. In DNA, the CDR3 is TGTGCCAGCAGCTCACAACTAGCGGGGATATACAATGAGCAGTTCTTC. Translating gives CASSSQLAGIYNEQFF.